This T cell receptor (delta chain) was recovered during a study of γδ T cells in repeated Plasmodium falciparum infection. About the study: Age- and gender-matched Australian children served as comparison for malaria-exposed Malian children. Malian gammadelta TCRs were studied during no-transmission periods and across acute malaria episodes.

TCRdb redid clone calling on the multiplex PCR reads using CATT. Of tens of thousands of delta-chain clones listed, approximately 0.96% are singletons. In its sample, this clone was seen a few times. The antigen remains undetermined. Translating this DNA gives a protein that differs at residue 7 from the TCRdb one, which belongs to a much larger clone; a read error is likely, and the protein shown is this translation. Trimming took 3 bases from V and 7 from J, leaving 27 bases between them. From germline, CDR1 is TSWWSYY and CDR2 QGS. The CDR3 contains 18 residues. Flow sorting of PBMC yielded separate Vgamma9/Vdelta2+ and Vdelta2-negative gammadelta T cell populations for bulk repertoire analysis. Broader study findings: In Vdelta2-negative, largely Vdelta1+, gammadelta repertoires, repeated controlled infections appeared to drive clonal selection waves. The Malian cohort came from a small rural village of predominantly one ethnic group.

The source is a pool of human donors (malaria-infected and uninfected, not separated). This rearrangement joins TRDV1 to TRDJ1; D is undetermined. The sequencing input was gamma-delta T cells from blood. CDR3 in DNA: TGTGCTCTTGGGGATACTATCACGGCGAACAGTAAATCCAGTAAACTCATCTTT. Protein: CALGDTITANSKSSKLIF.